What follows is one T cell receptor (beta chain) and its context. Other DNA sequences in this sample translate to the same CDR3. The sample originates from a study of blood T cell repertoires in COVID-19. The V and J ends lost 2 bases and 0 bases respectively, with 11 bases between them. The germline V gene encodes CDR1 LGHNA and CDR2 YSLEER. The CDR3 loop spans 16 amino acids. Some clones are missing from TCRdb's copy, which holds only in-frame ones; the method was immunoSEQ multiplex PCR. The sample includes a few hundred thousand clones, 86% of them seen just once. Material: peripheral blood. The J gene is TRBJ2-1, the V gene TRBV4-3; D might be TRBD2 (5 bases). This TCR was recovered from a man in his sixties with acute or convalescent COVID-19. In DNA form, the CDR3 reads TGCGCCAGCAGCCAATCGACTGGGAGCTCCTACAATGAGCAGTTCTTC. This sequence encodes CASSQSTGSSYNEQFF.